This T cell receptor beta chain was sequenced for a study of kidney transplant recipient with SARS-CoV-2 infection. With regard to this clonotype: A much bigger clone sits one base away, suggesting this may be a read error.

TCRdb processed the reads anew with MiXCR; each CDR3 protein has one entry. Of fewer than 250,000 distinct CDR3 sequences in the sample, 25% to 30% were seen once. This TCR derives from a male patient between 25 and 40 years old who had COVID-19 and was a kidney transplant recipient. Some T cells may arise from the graft donor. The sample here was a blood sample, taken at baseline and on day 111 from a kidney transplant recipient.

The CDR3 protein is CASSLVNPPTDEKLFF. CDR3 sequence (DNA): TGTGCCAGCAGCTTAGTAAACCCTCCAACTGATGAAAAACTGTTTTTT. V gene TRBV7-2 combines with J gene TRBJ1-4; D unclear. The CDR3 sequence is 16 residues long. Germline CDR1 is SGHTA and CDR2 is FQGNSA.